The 8 T cell receptor beta chains in this list originate from one sample, sequenced in a study of T cells expressing NK-cell markers. TCRdb re-analyzed the 5' RACE reads; it lists each CDR3 protein once, without DNA. The ten most abundant clones cover roughly 3.5% of a sample with 550,000 or so distinct CDR3 sequences. Sequencing used blood T cells: a sorted CD56 or NKG2C T cell subset, CD4+ or CD8+ T cells, or bulk PBMC T cells (not recorded which). All receptors derive from a man between 18 and 35 years old in good health.

CDR3 sequence reads: CASSPPSGEQFF. The V gene is TRBV18, the J gene TRBJ2-1; TCRdb's D call, TRBD2, is unchecked because there is no DNA. CDR3 length equals 12 residues. The V gene's germline CDR1 is KGHSH and CDR2 LQKENI.

This chain links TRBV12-3 or TRBV12-4 with TRBJ2-1; TCRdb calls TRBD1, which cannot be checked without DNA. There are 16 residues in the CDR3. The CDR3 here is CASSPRGTGISDEQFF.

The J gene is TRBJ2-1, the V gene TRBV19. CDR1 and CDR2 (germline): LNHDA, SQIVND (reference sequence). This CDR3 is 16 amino acids long. The CDR3 sequence: CASSIDSSGSPHEQFF.

V is TRBV9 and J is TRBJ2-3; with no DNA, the TCRdb D assignment of TRBD2 cannot be verified. CDR3 length equals 15 residues. Germline V lookup: CDR1 SGDLS, CDR2 YYNGEE. This CDR3 reads CASSVVGSGTDTQYF.

The chain is built from TRBV28 and TRBJ2-7; TCRdb calls TRBD1, which cannot be checked without DNA. Germline assignment: CDR1 MDHEN and CDR2 SYDVKM. The CDR3 has 16 amino acids. CDR3 loop: CATHETPWGSAYEQYF.

V and J are TRBV20-1 and TRBJ2-7; with no DNA, the TCRdb D assignment of TRBD2 cannot be verified. CDR1 and CDR2 from the germline V gene are DFQATT and SNEGSKA (reference sequence). The CDR3 length is 14 residues. CDR3 protein: CSAPDISGSYEQYF.

The V call is TRBV7-6, the J call TRBJ1-3; TCRdb selects TRBD1, and the lack of DNA leaves this call unchecked. CDR3 size: 18 residues. Germline assignment: CDR1 SGHVS and CDR2 FNYEAQ. CDR3 sequence reads: CASSLEPPGRGSGNTIYF.

The chain joins TRBV7-9 to TRBJ2-5; lacking DNA, the TRBD1 call made by TCRdb goes unchecked. The CDR3 covers 15 residues. Germline CDR1 reads SEHNR; CDR2 reads FQNEAQ (reference sequence). The CDR3 is CASSADGQGEWTQYF.